This TCR beta chain was captured by sequencing in a study of kidney transplant recipient with SARS-CoV-2 infection. TCRdb reprocessed the reads via MiXCR and lists one record per CDR3 protein. The sample records 200,000 to 250,000 distinct CDR3 sequences, 29% being singletons. The material was a blood sample, obtained at baseline and on roughly day 110 from a kidney transplant recipient. This TCR was recovered from a young adult male patient who had COVID-19 and was a kidney transplant recipient. The graft donor may have contributed some T cells.

CDR3 in amino acids: CASRKLLATVMHDTQYF. In nucleotides, the CDR3 is TGTGCCAGCAGAAAGCTATTAGCTACAGTCATGCATGATACGCAGTATTTT. V gene TRBV21-1 combines with J gene TRBJ2-3. TRBV21-1 is given as a pseudogene. The CDR3 spans 17 residues.